The rows below give T cell receptor beta chains drawn from one sample of a study of T cells after yellow fever vaccination. TCRdb recomputed calls from the 5' RACE reads with MiXCR, one row per CDR3 protein. The table includes around 100,000 distinct CDR3 sequences, around 8% detected once. The input for sequencing was CD8+ T cells sorted from PBMCs, taken 45 days after the yellow fever booster vaccination. Every receptor here comes from a man aged 30 to 45 who received the YFV17D yellow fever vaccine. Both conserved end residues are trimmed from each CDR3. The D gene is left open where the match is weak.

j_gene	d_gene	len	v_gene	CDR3aa
TRBJ2-1	.	11	TRBV19	ASSIVAPNEQF
TRBJ2-2	.	14	TRBV4-3	ASSQDRYFATGELF
TRBJ2-1	TRBD2	12	TRBV20-1	SALKREVYNEQF
TRBJ2-7	.	11	TRBV20-1	SARGTEYYEQY
TRBJ2-7	TRBD1	15	TRBV7-6	ASSLELPDRGTYEQY
TRBJ2-7	TRBD1	13	TRBV5-1	ASGDPGTGHYEQY
TRBJ2-7	.	11	TRBV29-1	SVDFRGSYEQY
TRBJ1-5	.	12	TRBV20-1	SARRERSNQPQH
TRBJ2-1	.	11	TRBV25-1	ASSAGSLNEQF
TRBJ2-1	TRBD2	15	TRBV15	ATSRDLGLVSRNEQF